Shown below are 19 T cell receptor beta chains from a single sample sequenced in a study of blood T cell repertoires in COVID-19. Sequencing was performed with immunoSEQ multiplex PCR; in TCRdb, only in-frame clones are kept and a portion is missing. The repertoire holds some 140,000 clones, more than 80% seen once, with 4.3% in the top ten. The sequencing sample was made of peripheral blood. The receptors originated from a human donor in a cohort sampled during active COVID-19.

The chain couples TRBV23-1 to TRBJ1-4, with TRBD1 as a possible D gene (6 bases). TRBV23-1 is labeled an ORF, and its function is uncertain. The CDR3 length is 20 residues. Trimming took off 6 bases at V and 7 bases at J, with 33 bases between the two ends. The CDR3 region is CASRTPLFGRGSHYSEKLFF. The CDR3 coding sequence is TGCGCCAGCAGGACCCCCCTTTTTGGCAGGGGCTCTCATTATAGTGAAAAACTGTTTTTT.

The V and J genes are TRBV27 and TRBJ1-5; D not resolved. The CDR3 is 16 amino acids. V lost 5 bases and J lost 0, with 14 bases in between. Germline CDR1 is MNHEY and CDR2 is SMNVEV (reference sequence). CDR3 DNA sequence: TGTGCCAGCAGTCCCGGGATTCCTTATAGCAATCAGCCCCAGCATTTT. Translation gives CASSPGIPYSNQPQHF.

The gene calls are TRBV6-5 and TRBJ1-4, with TRBD1 matching 10 bases. This CDR3 is 14 amino acids long. V lost 6 bases and J lost 6; bases outside the gene matches: 4. Germline V lookup: CDR1 MNHEY, CDR2 SVGAGI. The CDR3 coding sequence is TGTGCCAGCAGCTCCGGGACAGGGGATGAAAAACTGTTTTTT. It translates to CASSSGTGDEKLFF.

The rearrangement joins TRBV4-3 to TRBJ2-1; perhaps TRBD2 as D (5 bases). The germline gives CDR1 LGHNA, CDR2 YSLEER. The CDR3 runs to 14 residues. Trimming removed 1 base at V and 12 bases at J, with 16 bases between. CDR3 amino acids: CASSQALRAGGQFF. The CDR3 bases are TGCGCCAGCAGCCAAGCTCTCCGGGCCGGAGGGCAGTTCTTC.

The chain carries TRBV24-1 and TRBJ2-1; 12 bases agree with TRBD2. The germline CDR1 and CDR2 sequences are KGHDR and SFDVKD. The CDR3 contains 16 residues. V lost 7 bases and J lost 7; bases outside the gene matches: 10. The CDR3 is CATSSRGLAGQNEQFF. The CDR3 region has the DNA TGTGCCACCAGCTCGAGAGGACTAGCGGGACAAAATGAGCAGTTCTTC.

The J gene is TRBJ1-1, the V gene TRBV30, with D perhaps TRBD1 (6 bases). V shed 5 bases and J shed 0 bases, with 10 bases lying between them. The germline V gene has CDR1 GTSNPN and CDR2 SVGIG (reference sequence). The CDR3 runs 13 residues. CDR3 sequence: CAWGGQLNTEAFF. In DNA, the CDR3 is TGTGCCTGGGGGGGACAATTGAACACTGAAGCTTTCTTT.

The V call is TRBV7-2, the J call TRBJ2-3; TRBD1 matches at 9 bases. The V and J ends lost 3 bases and 5 bases, in that order; junction bases with no gene match: 9. The length of the CDR3 is 16 residues. Germline CDR1 is SGHTA and CDR2 is FQGNSA. The chain's CDR3 is CASSFGGQGRGDTQYF. The CDR3 bases are TGTGCCAGCAGCTTTGGGGGACAGGGAAGAGGAGATACGCAGTATTTT.

This sequence joins TRBV5-6 and TRBJ2-2; D remains unclear. The CDR3 loop spans 14 amino acids. Germline V gene sequence: CDR1 SGHDT, CDR2 YYEEEE. V lost 0 bases and J 2 bases, leaving 5 bases between the germline ends. The CDR3 DNA follows: TGTGCCAGCAGCTTGGACGGTAACACCGGGGAGCTGTTTTTT. Translating it yields CASSLDGNTGELFF.

The rearrangement links TRBV5-1 to TRBJ1-3; D remains ambiguous. CDR1 and CDR2 from the germline V gene are SGHRS and YFSETQ. This CDR3 is built from 16 residues. The V end was cut by 0 bases, the J end by 0 bases, with 10 bases between. CDR3 region: CASSLDRSRSGNTIYF. In nucleotides, the CDR3 is TGCGCCAGCAGCTTGGACAGATCTCGCTCTGGAAACACCATATATTTT. The full variable domain, completed using reference TRBV5-1 and TRBJ1-3, is KAGVTQTPRYLIKTRGQQVTLSCSPISGHRSVSWYQQTPGQGLQFLFEYFSETQRNKGNFPGRFSGRQFSNSRSEMNVSTLELGDSALYLCASSLDRSRSGNTIYFGEGSWLTVV.

The chain carries TRBV5-1 and TRBJ1-6; D gene unclear. This CDR3 spans 15 amino acids. Germline lookup yields CDR1 SGHRS and CDR2 YFSETQ. V lost 0 bases and J 7 bases, leaving 11 bases between the germline ends. In nucleotides, the CDR3 is TGCGCCAGCAGCTTGGCCCCGGGGTCGAATTCACCCCTCCACTTT. Its translation: CASSLAPGSNSPLHF. The variable domain in full, with the rest retrieved from reference TRBV5-1 and TRBJ1-6, is KAGVTQTPRYLIKTRGQQVTLSCSPISGHRSVSWYQQTPGQGLQFLFEYFSETQRNKGNFPGRFSGRQFSNSRSEMNVSTLELGDSALYLCASSLAPGSNSPLHFGNGTRLTVT.

This chain links TRBV18 with TRBJ1-6; tentative D call: TRBD1 (5 bases). V gave up 6 bases and J gave up 6 bases, with 12 bases separating them. The germline V gene encodes CDR1 KGHSH and CDR2 LQKENI. The CDR3 is 14 residues long. In DNA form, the CDR3 reads TGTGCCAGCTCTCCGGACATGAGTAATTCACCCCTCCACTTT. Translation: CASSPDMSNSPLHF.

The V and J genes are TRBV19 and TRBJ2-2, with D possibly matching TRBD1 (5 bases). The CDR3 totals 13 residues. V lost 5 bases to trimming and J lost 7 bases, with 11 bases between them. The germline V gene has CDR1 LNHDA and CDR2 SQIVND (reference sequence). The CDR3 loop reads CASSQQGVGELFF. The DNA of the CDR3 is TGTGCCAGTAGTCAGCAGGGCGTCGGGGAGCTGTTTTTT.

The chain has TRBV2 and TRBJ2-2; 8 positions match TRBD1. The J segment lost 6 bases and the V segment lost 7 bases, leaving 7 bases of the junction unmatched. This CDR3 contains 14 residues. Germline lookup yields CDR1 SNHLY and CDR2 FYNNEI. CDR3 region: CASILDRVSGELFF. CDR3 nucleotides: TGTGCCAGCATTCTGGACAGGGTCTCCGGGGAGCTGTTTTTT.

The rearrangement uses TRBV30 and TRBJ2-5; D possibly corresponds to TRBD2 (6 bases). The CDR3 is 13 residues long. Trimming took 0 bases from V and 3 from J, leaving 8 bases between them. Germline V gene data show CDR1 as GTSNPN and CDR2 as SVGIG (reference sequence). The CDR3 coding sequence is TGTGCCTGGAGTGTACGGAGGGAAGAGACCCAGTACTTC. Amino acid sequence: CAWSVRREETQYF.

This clone was detected once. This chain joins TRBV2 and TRBJ1-2; D gene uncertain. V dropped 2 bases and J dropped 4 bases, with 11 bases sitting between them. CDR3 length: 14 residues. Germline loops: CDR1 SNHLY, CDR2 FYNNEI. CDR3 residues: CASSELLTSYGYTF. Written as DNA, the CDR3 is TGTGCCAGCAGTGAACTTCTCACGAGCTATGGCTACACCTTC.

The chain recombines TRBV21-1 with TRBJ2-7; the table's D call, TRBD2, was not checked against the DNA. TRBV21-1 is recorded as a pseudogene. The CDR3 contains 17 residues. The chain's CDR3 is CASSTPRTSGSSYEQYV. In DNA form, the CDR3 reads TGTGCCAGCAGCACTCCTCGGACTAGCGGGAGCTCCTACGAGCAGTACGTC.

The chain employs TRBV7-3 and TRBJ1-3; D might be TRBD1 (6 bases). Germline-derived CDR1 and CDR2 are SGHTA and FQGTGA. V shed 5 bases and J shed 2 bases, with 13 bases lying between them. This CDR3 is built from 15 residues. The CDR3 nucleotides are TGTGCCAGCAGCAACGCAGGGGCTACTGGAAACACCATATATTTT. It is translated as CASSNAGATGNTIYF. The full variable domain, in which reference TRBV7-3 and TRBJ1-3 provide the parts outside the CDR3, is GAGVSQTPSNKVTEKGKYVELRCDPISGHTALYWYRQSLGQGPEFLIYFQGTGAADDSGLPNDRFFAVRPEGSVSTLKIQRTERGDSAVYLCASSNAGATGNTIYFGEGSWLTVV.

The V gene is TRBV27, the J gene TRBJ2-6; 8 bases agree with TRBD1. This CDR3 comprises 18 residues. Germline-derived CDR1 and CDR2 are MNHEY and SMNVEV (reference sequence). The V segment lost 5 bases and the J segment 4 bases; nucleotides outside the gene matches: 13. CDR3 DNA sequence: TGTGCCAGCAGTCTCGACAGGGGCCTCCCTCCCGGGGCCAACGTCCTGACTTTC. It yields the protein CASSLDRGLPPGANVLTF.

There are a few counts of this clone. The genes are TRBV9 and TRBJ1-1; maybe TRBD1 (5 bases). V lost 0 bases and J 6 bases, leaving 12 bases between the germline ends. Germline V lookup: CDR1 SGDLS, CDR2 YYNGEE. The CDR3 consists of 14 residues. The CDR3 bases are TGTGCCAGCAGCGTAGGTACCAGGGAGGCTGAAGCTTTCTTT. Amino acids: CASSVGTREAEAFF.